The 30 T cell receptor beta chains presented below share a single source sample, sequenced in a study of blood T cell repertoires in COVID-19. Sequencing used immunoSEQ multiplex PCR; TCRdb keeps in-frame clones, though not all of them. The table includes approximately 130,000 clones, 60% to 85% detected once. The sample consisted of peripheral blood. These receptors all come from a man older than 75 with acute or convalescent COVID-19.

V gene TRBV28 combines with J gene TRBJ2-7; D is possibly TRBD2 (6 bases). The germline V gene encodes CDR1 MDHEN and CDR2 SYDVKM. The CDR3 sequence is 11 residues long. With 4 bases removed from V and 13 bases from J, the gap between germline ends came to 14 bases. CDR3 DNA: TGTGCCAGCAGTTCGACCGGGACTGAATACTTC. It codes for CASSSTGTEYF.

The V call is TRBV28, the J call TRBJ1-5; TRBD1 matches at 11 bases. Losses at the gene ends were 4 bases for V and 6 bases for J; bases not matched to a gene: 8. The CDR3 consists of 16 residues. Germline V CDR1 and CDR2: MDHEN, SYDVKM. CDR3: CASSSDPGTGGQPQHF. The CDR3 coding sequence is TGTGCCAGCAGTTCCGACCCCGGGACAGGGGGTCAGCCCCAGCATTTT.

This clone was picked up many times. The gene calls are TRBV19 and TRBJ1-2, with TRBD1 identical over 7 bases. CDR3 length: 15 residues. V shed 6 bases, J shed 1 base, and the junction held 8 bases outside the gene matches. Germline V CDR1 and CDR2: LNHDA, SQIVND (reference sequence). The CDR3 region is CASRPGTAINYGYTF. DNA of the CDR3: TGTGCCAGTAGGCCCGGGACAGCTATTAACTATGGCTACACCTTC. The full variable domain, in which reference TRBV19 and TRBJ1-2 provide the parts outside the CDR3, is DGGITQSPKYLFRKEGQNVTLSCEQNLNHDAMYWYRQDPGQGLRLIYYSQIVNDFQKGDIAEGYSVSREKKESFPLTVTSAQKNPTAFYLCASRPGTAINYGYTFGSGTRLTVV.

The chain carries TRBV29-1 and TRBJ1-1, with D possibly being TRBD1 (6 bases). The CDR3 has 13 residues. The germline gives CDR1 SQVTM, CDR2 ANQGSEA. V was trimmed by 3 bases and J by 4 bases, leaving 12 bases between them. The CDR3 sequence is CSVDQGFSTEAFF. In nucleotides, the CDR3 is TGCAGCGTTGACCAGGGGTTTAGCACTGAAGCTTTCTTT. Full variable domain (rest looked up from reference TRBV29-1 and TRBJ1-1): SAVISQKPSRDICQRGTSLTIQCQVDSQVTMMFWYRQQPGQSLTLIATANQGSEATYESGFVIDKFPISRPNLTFSTLTVSNMSPEDSSIYLCSVDQGFSTEAFFGQGTRLTVV.

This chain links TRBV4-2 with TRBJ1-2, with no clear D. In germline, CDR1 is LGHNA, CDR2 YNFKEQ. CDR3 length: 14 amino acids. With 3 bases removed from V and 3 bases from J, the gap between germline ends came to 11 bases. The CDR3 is CASSHGEPYYGYTF. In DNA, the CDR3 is TGTGCCAGCAGCCACGGGGAGCCCTACTATGGCTACACCTTC.

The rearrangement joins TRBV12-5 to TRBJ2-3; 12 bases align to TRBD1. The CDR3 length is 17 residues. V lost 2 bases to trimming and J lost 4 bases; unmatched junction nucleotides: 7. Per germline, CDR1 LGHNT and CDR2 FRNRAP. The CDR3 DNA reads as TGTGCTAGTGGTTTGCCTGGGACAGGGGGCTTTTCAGATACGCAGTATTTT. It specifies CASGLPGTGGFSDTQYF.

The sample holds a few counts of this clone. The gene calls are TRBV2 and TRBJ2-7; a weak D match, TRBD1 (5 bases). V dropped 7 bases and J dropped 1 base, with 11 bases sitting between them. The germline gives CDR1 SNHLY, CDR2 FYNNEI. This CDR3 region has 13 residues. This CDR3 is CASMSQGSYEQYF. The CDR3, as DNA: TGTGCCAGCATGAGTCAGGGATCCTACGAGCAGTACTTC.

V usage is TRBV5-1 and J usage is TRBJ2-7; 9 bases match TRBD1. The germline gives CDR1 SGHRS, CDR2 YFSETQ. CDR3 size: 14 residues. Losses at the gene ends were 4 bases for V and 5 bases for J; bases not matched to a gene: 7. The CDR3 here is CASSLRTGVHEQYF. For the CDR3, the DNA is TGCGCCAGCAGCCTTAGGACAGGGGTGCACGAGCAGTACTTC.

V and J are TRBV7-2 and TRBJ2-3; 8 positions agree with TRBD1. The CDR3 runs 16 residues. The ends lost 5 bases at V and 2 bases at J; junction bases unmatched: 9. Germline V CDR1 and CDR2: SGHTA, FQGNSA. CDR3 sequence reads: CASSARDRFTTDTQYF. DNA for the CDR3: TGTGCCAGCAGCGCTCGGGACAGGTTCACCACAGATACGCAGTATTTT. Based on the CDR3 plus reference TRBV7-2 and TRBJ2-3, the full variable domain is GAGVSQSPSNKVTEKGKDVELRCDPISGHTALYWYRQSLGQGLEFLIYFQGNSAPDKSGLPSDRFSAERTGGSVSTLTIQRTQQEDSAVYLCASSARDRFTTDTQYFGPGTRLTVL.

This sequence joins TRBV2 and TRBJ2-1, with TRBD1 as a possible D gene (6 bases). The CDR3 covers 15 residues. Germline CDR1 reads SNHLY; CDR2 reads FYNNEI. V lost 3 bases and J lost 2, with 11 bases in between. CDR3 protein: CASSDRGRAYNEQFF. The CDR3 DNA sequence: TGTGCCAGCAGTGACAGGGGAAGGGCCTACAATGAGCAGTTCTTC.

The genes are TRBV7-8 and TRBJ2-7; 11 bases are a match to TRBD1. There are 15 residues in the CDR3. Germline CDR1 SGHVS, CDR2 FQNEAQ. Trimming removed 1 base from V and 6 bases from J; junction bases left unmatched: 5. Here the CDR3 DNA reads TGTGCCAGCAGCTTAGGGGTCGGGACAGGGGGCGAGCAGTACTTC. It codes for CASSLGVGTGGEQYF.

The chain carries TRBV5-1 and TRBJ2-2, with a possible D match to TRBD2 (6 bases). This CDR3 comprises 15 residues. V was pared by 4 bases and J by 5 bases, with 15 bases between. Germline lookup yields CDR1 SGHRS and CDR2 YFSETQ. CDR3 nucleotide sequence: TGCGCCAGCAGCCTCCTCGGGGGTGGTACCGGGGAGCTGTTTTTT. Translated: CASSLLGGGTGELFF.

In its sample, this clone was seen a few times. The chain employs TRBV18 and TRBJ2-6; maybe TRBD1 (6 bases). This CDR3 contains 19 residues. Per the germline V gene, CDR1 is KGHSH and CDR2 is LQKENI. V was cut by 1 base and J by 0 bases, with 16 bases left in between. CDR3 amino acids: CASSPRTGTLSSGANVLTF. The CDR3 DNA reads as TGTGCCAGCTCACCACGTACCGGGACACTCAGCTCTGGGGCCAACGTCCTGACTTTC.

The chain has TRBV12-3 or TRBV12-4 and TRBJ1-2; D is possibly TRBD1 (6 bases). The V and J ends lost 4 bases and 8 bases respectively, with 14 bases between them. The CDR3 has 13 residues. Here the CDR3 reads CASSSDSVYGYTF. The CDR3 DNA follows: TGTGCCAGCAGTTCGGACAGCGTTTACGGCTACACCTTC.

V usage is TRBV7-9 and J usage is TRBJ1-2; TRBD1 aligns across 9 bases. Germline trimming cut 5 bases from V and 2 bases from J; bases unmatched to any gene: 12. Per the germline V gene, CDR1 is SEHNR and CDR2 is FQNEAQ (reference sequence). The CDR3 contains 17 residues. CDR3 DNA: TGTGCCAGCAGCCCCACAGGGGGCAGTAGTAGGAACTATGGCTACACCTTC. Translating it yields CASSPTGGSSRNYGYTF.

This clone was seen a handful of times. The CDR3 loop is CASSKEGQGGYEQYF. The CDR3 DNA reads as TGTGCCAGCAGTAAGGAGGGACAGGGTGGTTACGAGCAGTACTTC. This chain joins TRBV6-5 and TRBJ2-7; 9 bases are shared with TRBD1. Trimming cost V 5 bases and J 4 bases; bases outside gene matches: 9. CDR3 length equals 15 residues. The germline V gene has CDR1 MNHEY and CDR2 SVGAGI.

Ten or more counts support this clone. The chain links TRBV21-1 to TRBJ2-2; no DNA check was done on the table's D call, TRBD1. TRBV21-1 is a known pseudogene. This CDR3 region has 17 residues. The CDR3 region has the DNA TGTGCCAGCAGCAAAGCTCAGGGGATGCTGAACACCGGGGAGCTGTTTTTT. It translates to CASSKAQGMLNTGELFF.

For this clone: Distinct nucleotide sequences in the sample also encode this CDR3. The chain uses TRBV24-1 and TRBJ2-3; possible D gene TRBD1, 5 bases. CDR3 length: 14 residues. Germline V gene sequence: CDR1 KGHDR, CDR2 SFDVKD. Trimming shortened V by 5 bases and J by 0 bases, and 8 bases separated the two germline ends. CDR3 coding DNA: TGTGCCACCAGTGCCCAGGGTAGCACAGATACGCAGTATTTT. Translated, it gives CATSAQGSTDTQYF.

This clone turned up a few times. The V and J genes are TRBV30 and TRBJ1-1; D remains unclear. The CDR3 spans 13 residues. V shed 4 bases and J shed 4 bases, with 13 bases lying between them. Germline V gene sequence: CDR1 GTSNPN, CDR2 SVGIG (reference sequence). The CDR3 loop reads CAWTTVVGTEAFF. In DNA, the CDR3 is TGTGCCTGGACTACGGTGGTTGGCACTGAAGCTTTCTTT. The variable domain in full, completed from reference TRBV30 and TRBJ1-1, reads SQTIHQWPATLVQPVGSPLSLECTVEGTSNPNLYWYRQAAGRGLQLLFYSVGIGQISSEVPQNLSASRPQDRQFILSSKKLLLSDSGFYLCAWTTVVGTEAFFGQGTRLTVV.

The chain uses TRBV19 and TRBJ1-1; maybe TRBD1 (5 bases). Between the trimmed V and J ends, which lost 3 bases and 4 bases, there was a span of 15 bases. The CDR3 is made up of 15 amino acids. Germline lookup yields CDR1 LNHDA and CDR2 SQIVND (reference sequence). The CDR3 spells CASSIMLGGFTEAFF. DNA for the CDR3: TGTGCCAGTAGTATTATGTTGGGGGGGTTCACTGAAGCTTTCTTT.

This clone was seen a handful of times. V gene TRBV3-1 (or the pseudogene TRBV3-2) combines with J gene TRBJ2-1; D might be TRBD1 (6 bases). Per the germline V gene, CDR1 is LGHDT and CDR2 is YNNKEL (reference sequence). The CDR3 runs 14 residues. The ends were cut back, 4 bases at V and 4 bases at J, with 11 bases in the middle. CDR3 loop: CASSLEGQYNEQFF. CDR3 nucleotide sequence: TGTGCCAGCAGCCTAGAAGGACAGTACAATGAGCAGTTCTTC.

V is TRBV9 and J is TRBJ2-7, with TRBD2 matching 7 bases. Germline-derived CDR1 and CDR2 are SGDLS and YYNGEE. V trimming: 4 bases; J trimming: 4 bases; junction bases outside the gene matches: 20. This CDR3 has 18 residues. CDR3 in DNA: TGTGCCAGCAGCTTAGGGACTACCTGGGCACGCGGGGAGTACGAGCAGTACTTC. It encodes CASSLGTTWARGEYEQYF.

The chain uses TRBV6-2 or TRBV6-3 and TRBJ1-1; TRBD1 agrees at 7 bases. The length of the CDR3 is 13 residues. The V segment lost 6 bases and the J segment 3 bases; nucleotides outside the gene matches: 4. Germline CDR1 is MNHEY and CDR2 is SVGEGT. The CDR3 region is CASSRDRDTEAFF. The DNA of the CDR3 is TGTGCCAGCAGCCGAGACAGGGACACTGAAGCTTTCTTT.

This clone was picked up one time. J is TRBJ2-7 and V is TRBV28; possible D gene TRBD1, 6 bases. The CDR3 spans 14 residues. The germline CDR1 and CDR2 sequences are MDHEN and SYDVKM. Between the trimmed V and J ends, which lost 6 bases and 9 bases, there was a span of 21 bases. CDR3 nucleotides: TGTGCCAGCAGACCATCCCATCTGGGGGCCGGGCAGTACTTC. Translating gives CASRPSHLGAGQYF.

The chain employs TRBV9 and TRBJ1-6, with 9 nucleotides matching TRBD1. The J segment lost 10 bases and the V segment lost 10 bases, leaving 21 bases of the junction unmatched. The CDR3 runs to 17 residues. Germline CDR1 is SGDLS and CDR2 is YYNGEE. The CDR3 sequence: CARLLAPGTGLNSPLHF. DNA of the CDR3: TGTGCCCGCCTCTTGGCCCCTGGGACAGGGTTAAACTCACCCCTCCACTTT.

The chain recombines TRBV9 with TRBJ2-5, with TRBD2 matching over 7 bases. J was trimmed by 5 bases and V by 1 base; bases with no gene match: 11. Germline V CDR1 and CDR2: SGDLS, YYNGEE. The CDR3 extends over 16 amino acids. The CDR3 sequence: CASSVNVGGSLETQYF. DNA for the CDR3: TGTGCCAGCAGCGTAAACGTGGGGGGGTCATTGGAGACCCAGTACTTC.

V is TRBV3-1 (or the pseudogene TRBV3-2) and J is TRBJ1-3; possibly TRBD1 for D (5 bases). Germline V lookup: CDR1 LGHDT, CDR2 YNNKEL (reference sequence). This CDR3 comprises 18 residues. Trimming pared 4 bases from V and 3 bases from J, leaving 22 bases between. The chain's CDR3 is CASSRLLVGGVDGNTIYF. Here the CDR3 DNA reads TGTGCCAGCAGCCGCCTCCTGGTGGGGGGGGTAGATGGAAACACCATATATTTT.

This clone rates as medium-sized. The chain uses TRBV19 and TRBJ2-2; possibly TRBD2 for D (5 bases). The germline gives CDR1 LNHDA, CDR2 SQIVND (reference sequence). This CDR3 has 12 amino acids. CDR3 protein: CAQGRRTGELFF. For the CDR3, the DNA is TGTGCACAAGGCAGGAGGACCGGGGAGCTGTTTTTT.

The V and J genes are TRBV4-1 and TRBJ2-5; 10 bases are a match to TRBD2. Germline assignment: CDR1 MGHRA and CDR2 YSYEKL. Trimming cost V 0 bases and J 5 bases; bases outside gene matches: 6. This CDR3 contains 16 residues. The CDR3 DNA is TGCGCCAGCAGCCAAGATGGACTAGCGGTGGCGGAGACCCAGTACTTC. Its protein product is CASSQDGLAVAETQYF.

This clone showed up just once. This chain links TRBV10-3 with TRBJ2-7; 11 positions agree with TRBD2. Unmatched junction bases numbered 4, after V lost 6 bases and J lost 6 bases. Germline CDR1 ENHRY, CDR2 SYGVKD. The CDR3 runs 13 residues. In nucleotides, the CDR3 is TGTGCCATCAGCCCTAGCGGGGGGTTCGAGCAGTACTTC. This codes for CAISPSGGFEQYF.